Described below is a single T cell receptor beta chain sequence and its context. No cognate antigen has been identified for it. The sample holds no much larger clone one base away, and base qualities are not on file. The sample comes from a study of cytomegalovirus exposure and HLA in healthy donors (dated by TCRdb to 2016 to 2017). Background for the entire study: In an earlier analysis of 587 of the donors, 276 Gb of sequence data and some 100 million unique TCR beta sequences from about 180 million T cells were reported. An early release covering over 500 HLA-typed donors comprised approximately 300 gigabases of sequencing data and around 80 million unique TCR sequences. Of the approximately 400 genotyped donors, roughly 80% fell in the genetic ancestry cluster associated with self-reported Caucasian donors. The study was designed to test whether signatures of past pathogen exposure could be identified by cataloging public T cell receptors. The study profiled the T cell repertoires of approximately 700 subjects by immunosequencing and related them to cytomegalovirus serostatus. Besides the first cohort of more than 650 subjects, a separate validation cohort made up of about 120 different subjects was used. High-throughput TCR immunosequencing, statistical association of individual TCRs with disease status, and machine learning were combined to predict cytomegalovirus infection status. To study patterns of TCR occurrence, a later analysis re-analyzed previously published TCR beta repertoires from 666 donors and added high-resolution HLA genotyping. The later analysis used no new phenotypic data to find candidate immune exposures, relying instead on TCR beta sequences and their occurrence across donors. An earlier analysis of several hundred of the donors used high-throughput TCR beta sequencing to judge whether each TCR beta V gene segment behaved as functional or pseudogenic. Donor age, sex, ethnicity and CMV serostatus were compiled alongside the repertoire data. Genome-wide SNP genotypes for about 60% of the 666 donors were used in a later genetic analysis, which treated that subset as a discovery cohort. All discovery cohort repertoires had been generated on a single sequencing platform. Both class I and class II loci were covered by HLA typing, at four-digit resolution. The number of typed donors differed by locus: roughly 629-640 for A, B, C, DRB1 and DQB1; 500 to 550 for DQA1; around 610 for DPA1; and roughly 450 for DPB1. Roughly 5 DR-DQ haplotypes were handled as single units for association and clustering, since linkage in the cohort was strong. On average, around 230,000 unique TCR beta nucleotide sequences were sequenced per donor among a few hundred genotyped donors of the cohort, with roughly 18% of those sequences being non-productive. Study-wide conclusions, independent of this receptor: Strong co-occurrence of HLA alleles, especially DR and DQ, made assigning TCR associations to individual alleles difficult. Three of the identified cytomegalovirus-associated TCR beta chains were confirmed in vitro to be specific for cytomegalovirus antigens. The earlier analysis of approximately 590 of the donors excluded about 16 rarely observed V segments, including chromosome 9 orphons, because counts were too low. In a later analysis, the rate of TCR association differed among HLA loci, with DRB1 alleles having the most associated TCRs and HLA-C alleles having the fewest. In a later analysis, HLA-associated TCR beta chains showed more clonal expansion and lower generation probabilities than non-associated chains that were equally common. The cohort was sequenced for TCR beta chains only, and without alpha or paired-chain data the features that could be detected were limited. Most TCR sequences were observed very rarely across donors, whereas some public TCRs were present in many individuals. HLA typing was unavailable for some donors at each locus, so association tests used only the typed subset. A group of highly shared sequence variants was considered likely to be a technical artifact of the sequencing pipeline. Correlated functional status among segregating V segments might be attributable to linkage disequilibrium, but an unknown experimental factor could not be ruled out. In a later analysis, several top co-occurrence clusters were reported to appear linked to parvovirus B19, influenza, CMV and Epstein-Barr virus. In a later genetic analysis, fewer N-insertions in productive TCRs were reported among donors in an Asian-associated ancestry cluster than the roughly 700-donor mean. An earlier analysis of around 600 of the donors showed that most TCR beta V segments appeared in productive rearrangements either about 90% or about 30% of the time, which broadly matched IMGT annotations. The authors suggested that the approach could potentially be extended to other disease states and immunological phenotypes. The only immune exposure information available for the cohort was CMV serostatus. An association between a missense DCLRE1C variant and V-gene and J-gene trimming of TCR beta chains was found in a later genetic analysis and replicated in an independent cohort. The study listed 164 TCR beta chains as associated with cytomegalovirus. At a false discovery rate of 0.05, a later analysis linked about 16,000 TCR beta sequences to specific HLA alleles. Sequencing depth was assumed to be roughly uniform across donors in the presence/absence analyses, though that assumption may not hold. In a later analysis, most CMV-associated TCR beta chains were found to appear HLA-restricted, with HLA associations seemingly driven largely by CMV exposure. A further reported finding was that TCR beta sequences accurately predicted the HLA-A and HLA-B alleles for most subjects in the first cohort. Some IMGT-functional V segments, including TRBV6-2 and TRBV6-3, could not be distinguished by the 87-base-pair reads and were therefore excluded. Cytomegalovirus status was reported to be diagnosed by the classifier with high specificity and sensitivity in both the original and validation cohorts.

The cohort consisted of hundreds of healthy bone marrow donors. All cohort members were sampled while nominally healthy, although unrecorded immune exposures were likely present. The donor tested CMV seropositive, placing the donor among the approximately 310 seropositive members of the cohort. Every donor gave a peripheral blood sample, and the peripheral blood mononuclear cells from that sample were used for TCR beta sequencing. The Qiagen DNeasy Blood Extraction Kit was used to extract genomic DNA from the blood cell samples. The library was generated by the immunoSEQ multiplex PCR assay. For the multiplex PCR, a mixture combining 60 forward primers for TCR Vbeta segments and 13 reverse primers for TCR Jbeta segments was used. A multiplex PCR assay on genomic DNA amplified the CDR3 region of rearranged TCR beta genes. The amplified TCR beta libraries were sequenced on the Illumina HiSeq System as 87-base-pair reads. The paper's processing steps were these. Across the 670 or so repertoires, a later analysis counted some 80 million unique TCR beta chains, around 10 million of which were shared by at least two donors. A nearest-neighbor algorithm error-corrected the raw reads and collapsed the reads into unique sequences, merging closely related sequences to remove PCR and sequencing errors. Alignment of CDR3 sequences to IMGT reference sequences was used to assign V, D and J gene segments. For a sequence to be retained, a match of at least six nucleotides was required to both a V gene segment and a J gene segment. Rearrangements were classified as productive when the CDR3 lacked stop codons and remained in frame with V and J, and all other rearrangements were classified as non-productive. Following IMGT convention, CDR3 was defined as the stretch from the second conserved V-encoded cysteine up to the conserved J-encoded phenylalanine. In an earlier analysis of some 550 of the donors, sequences lacking an unambiguous match to a single V gene segment were excluded. An earlier analysis of several hundred of the donors called V segments functional above 56.7% productive rearrangements and segregating when the between-donor standard deviation exceeded 5%. To diagnose cytomegalovirus status from the catalog of TCR beta chain sequences, a statistical classification framework was built. In a later analysis, V and J genes were assigned by comparing TCR nucleotide sequences against IMGT/GENE-DB human TR gene sequences. A later analysis assigned CDR3 sequences and most-parsimonious VDJ recombination scenarios with the TCRdist pipeline. In a later analysis, each TCR beta chain was defined by its CDR3 amino acid sequence together with its V-gene family, and reads lacking a unique V-gene family were excluded. As a way to deal with suspected cross-contamination and a sequencing artifact, a later analysis dropped 592 nucleotide sequences that were highly shared and had low generation probability. In a later analysis, a clonal expansion index was calculated for each public chain from normalized within-repertoire ranks of inferred template counts. Generation probabilities in a later analysis came from a VDJ recombination model fitted to out-of-frame rearrangements, and those results were checked against IGoR. Hypergeometric tests were used in a later analysis to score TCR-TCR, TCR-HLA and TCR-CMV co-occurrence, with a repertoire-size bias correction applied to the TCR pairs. False discovery rates were estimated in a later analysis by permuting HLA or CMV assignments 20 times. In a later analysis, co-occurring TCRs were grouped using DBSCAN, and TCRdist sequence similarity was added for clustering within HLA-allele-positive subsets. For co-occurrence clustering, repertoires with fewer than 30,000 or more than 120,000 public chains were excluded, along with roughly 5 repertoires with anomalous nucleotide sharing. TCRdb limited this immuneACCESS table to in-frame rearrangements with V and J called. A share of clones is missing; checked studies link under half to unresolved V genes, and the rest is unexplained. V, J and clone size reflect that table, while D and trimming were determined from the DNA. Present in this sample are 95,000 to 110,000 clones, 79% of which were seen just once. Roughly 4% of the sample is held by the ten biggest clonotypes.

Looking up the germline V gene yields CDR1 KGHSH and CDR2 LQKENI. The CDR3 spans 14 residues, from the cysteine through the phenylalanine. The only DNA kept is the CDR3, 42 bases in frame from the first base. V trim: 3 bases; J trim: 3 bases; unmatched bases: 5. The chain employs TRBV18 and TRBJ2-7, with 7 bases matching TRBD1. The sample consisted of PBMCs. The TCR comes from a man in his fifties or sixties in good health and CMV-seropositive. The CDR3 is CASSPRQGIYEQYF. Read as DNA, the sequence is TGTGCCAGCTCACCCCGACAGGGTATCTACGAGCAGTACTTC.